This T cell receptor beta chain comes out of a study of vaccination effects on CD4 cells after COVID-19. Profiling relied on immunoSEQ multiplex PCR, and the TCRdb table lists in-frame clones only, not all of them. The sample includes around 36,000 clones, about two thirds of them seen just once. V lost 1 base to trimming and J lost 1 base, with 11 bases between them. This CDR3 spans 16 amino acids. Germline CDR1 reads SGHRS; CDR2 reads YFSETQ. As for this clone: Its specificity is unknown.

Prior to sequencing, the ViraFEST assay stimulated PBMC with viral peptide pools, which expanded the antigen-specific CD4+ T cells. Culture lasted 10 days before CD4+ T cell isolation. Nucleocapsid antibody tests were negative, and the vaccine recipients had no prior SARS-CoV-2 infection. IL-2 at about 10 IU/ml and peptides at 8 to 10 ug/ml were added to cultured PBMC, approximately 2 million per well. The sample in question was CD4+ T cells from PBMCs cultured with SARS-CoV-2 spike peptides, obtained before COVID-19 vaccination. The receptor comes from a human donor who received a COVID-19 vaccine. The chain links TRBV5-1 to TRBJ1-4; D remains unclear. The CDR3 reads CASSLKSGLTNEKLFF. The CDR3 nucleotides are TGCGCCAGCAGCTTGAAGTCCGGCCTAACTAATGAAAAACTGTTTTTT. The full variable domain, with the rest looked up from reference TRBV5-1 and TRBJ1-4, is KAGVTQTPRYLIKTRGQQVTLSCSPISGHRSVSWYQQTPGQGLQFLFEYFSETQRNKGNFPGRFSGRQFSNSRSEMNVSTLELGDSALYLCASSLKSGLTNEKLFFGSGTQLSVL.